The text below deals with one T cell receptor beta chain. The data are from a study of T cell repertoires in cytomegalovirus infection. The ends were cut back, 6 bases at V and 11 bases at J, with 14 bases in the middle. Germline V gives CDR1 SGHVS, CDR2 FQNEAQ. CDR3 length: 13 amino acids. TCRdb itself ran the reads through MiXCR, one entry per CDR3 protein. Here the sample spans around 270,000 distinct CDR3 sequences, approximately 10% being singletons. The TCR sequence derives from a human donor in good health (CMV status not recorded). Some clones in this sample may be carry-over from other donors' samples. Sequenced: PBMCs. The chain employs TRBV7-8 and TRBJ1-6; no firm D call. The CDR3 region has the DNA TGTGCCAGCAGTTCTACCTTTGGGGCACCCCTCCACTTT. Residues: CASSSTFGAPLHF.